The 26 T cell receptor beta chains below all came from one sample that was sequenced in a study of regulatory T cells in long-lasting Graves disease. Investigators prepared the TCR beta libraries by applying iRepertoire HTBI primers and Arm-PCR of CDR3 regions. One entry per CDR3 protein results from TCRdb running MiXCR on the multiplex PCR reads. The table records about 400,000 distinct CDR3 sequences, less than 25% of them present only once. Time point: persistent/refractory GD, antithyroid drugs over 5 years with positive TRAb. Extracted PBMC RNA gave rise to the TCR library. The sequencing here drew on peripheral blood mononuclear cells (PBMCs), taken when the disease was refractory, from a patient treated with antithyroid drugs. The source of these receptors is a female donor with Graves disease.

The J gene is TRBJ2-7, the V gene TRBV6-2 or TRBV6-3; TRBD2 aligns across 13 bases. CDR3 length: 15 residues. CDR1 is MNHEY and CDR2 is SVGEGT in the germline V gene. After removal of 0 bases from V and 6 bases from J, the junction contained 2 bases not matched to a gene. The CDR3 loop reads CASSYSGTSGIEQYF. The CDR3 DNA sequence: TGTGCCAGCAGTTACTCCGGGACTAGCGGGATCGAGCAGTACTTC.

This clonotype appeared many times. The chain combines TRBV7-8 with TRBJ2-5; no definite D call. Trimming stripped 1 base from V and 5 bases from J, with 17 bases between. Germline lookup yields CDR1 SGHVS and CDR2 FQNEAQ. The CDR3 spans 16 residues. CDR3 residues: CASSLDDTGRRETQYF. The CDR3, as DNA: TGTGCCAGCAGCTTAGACGACACGGGTCGACGGGAGACCCAGTACTTC. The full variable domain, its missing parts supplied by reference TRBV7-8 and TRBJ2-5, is GAGVSQSPRYKVAKRGQDVALRCDPISGHVSLFWYQQALGQGPEFLTYFQNEAQLDKSGLPSDRFFAERPEGSVSTLKIQRTQQEDSAVYLCASSLDDTGRRETQYFGPGTRLLVL.

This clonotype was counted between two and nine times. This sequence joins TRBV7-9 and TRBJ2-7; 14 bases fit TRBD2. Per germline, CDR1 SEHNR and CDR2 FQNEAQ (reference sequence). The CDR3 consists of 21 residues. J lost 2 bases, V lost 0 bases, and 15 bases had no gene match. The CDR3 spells CASSLALGTSGRSPTTYEQYF. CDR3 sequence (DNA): TGTGCCAGCAGCTTAGCGCTCGGGACTAGCGGGAGAAGTCCGACCACCTACGAGCAGTACTTC.

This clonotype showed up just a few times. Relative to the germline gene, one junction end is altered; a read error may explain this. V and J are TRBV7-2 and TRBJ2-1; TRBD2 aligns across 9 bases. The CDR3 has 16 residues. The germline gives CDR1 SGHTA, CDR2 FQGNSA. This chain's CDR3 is CASSGSGTSSFNEQFF. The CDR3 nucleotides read TGTGCCAGCAGCGGATCCGGGACTAGCTCCTTCAATGAGCAGTTCTTC.

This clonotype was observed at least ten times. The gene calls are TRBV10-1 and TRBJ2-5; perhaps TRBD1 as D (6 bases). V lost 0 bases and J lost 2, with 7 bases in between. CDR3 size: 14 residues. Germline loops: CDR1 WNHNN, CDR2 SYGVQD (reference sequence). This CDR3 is CASSESTGQETQYF. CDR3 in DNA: TGCGCCAGCAGTGAGTCTACAGGGCAAGAGACCCAGTACTTC.

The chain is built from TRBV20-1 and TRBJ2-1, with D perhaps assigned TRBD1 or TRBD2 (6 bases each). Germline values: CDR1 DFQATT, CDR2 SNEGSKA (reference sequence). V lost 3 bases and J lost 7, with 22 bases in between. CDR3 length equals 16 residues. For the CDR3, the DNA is TGCAGTGCTAGCGGGGGCCGAGGGGTAGTATTAAATGAGCAGTTCTTC. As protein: CSASGGRGVVLNEQFF.

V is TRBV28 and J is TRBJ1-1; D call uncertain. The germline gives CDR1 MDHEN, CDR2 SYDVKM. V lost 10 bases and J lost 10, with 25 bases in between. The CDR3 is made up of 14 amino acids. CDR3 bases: TGTGCCACCGCAATGAGAGCGAGCGAACGGGTAGCTTTCTTT. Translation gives CATAMRASERVAFF.

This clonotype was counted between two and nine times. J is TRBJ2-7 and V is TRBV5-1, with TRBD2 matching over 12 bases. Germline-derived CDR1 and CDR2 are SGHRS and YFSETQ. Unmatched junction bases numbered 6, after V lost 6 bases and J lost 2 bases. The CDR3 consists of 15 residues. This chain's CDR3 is CASNLAGGSTYEQYF. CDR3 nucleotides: TGCGCCAGCAACCTAGCGGGAGGGAGCACCTACGAGCAGTACTTC.

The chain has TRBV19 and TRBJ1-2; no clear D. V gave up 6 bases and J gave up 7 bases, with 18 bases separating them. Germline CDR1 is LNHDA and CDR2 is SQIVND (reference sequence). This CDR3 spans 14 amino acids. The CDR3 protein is CASSPVRYEAGYTF. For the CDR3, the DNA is TGTGCCAGTAGCCCCGTACGGTATGAGGCTGGCTACACCTTC.

The DNA for the CDR3 is TGTGCCAGCGGGCTAGGACAGGGCACTGAAGCTTTCTTT. This codes for CASGLGQGTEAFF. J is TRBJ1-1 and V is TRBV28, with 8 bases that match TRBD1. V lost 8 bases and J lost 4; bases outside the gene matches: 6. This CDR3 contains 13 residues. CDR1 is MDHEN and CDR2 is SYDVKM in the germline V gene.

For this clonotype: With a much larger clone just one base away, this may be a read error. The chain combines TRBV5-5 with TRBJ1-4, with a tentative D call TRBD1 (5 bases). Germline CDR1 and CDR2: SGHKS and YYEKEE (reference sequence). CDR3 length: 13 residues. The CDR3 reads CAGRDRPGEKLFF. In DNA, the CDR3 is TGTGCCGGCAGGGACCGTCCGGGGGAAAAACTGTTTTTT.

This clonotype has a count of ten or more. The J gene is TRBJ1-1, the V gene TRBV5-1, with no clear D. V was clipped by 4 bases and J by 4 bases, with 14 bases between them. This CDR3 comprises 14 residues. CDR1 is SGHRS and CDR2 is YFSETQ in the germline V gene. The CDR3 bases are TGCGCCAGCAGCCCCCAGGAACGGGGCACTGAAGCTTTCTTT. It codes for CASSPQERGTEAFF.

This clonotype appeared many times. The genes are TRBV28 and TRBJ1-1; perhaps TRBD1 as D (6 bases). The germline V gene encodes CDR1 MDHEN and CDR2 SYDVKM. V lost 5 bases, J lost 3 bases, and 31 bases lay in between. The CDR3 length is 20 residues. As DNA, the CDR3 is TGTGCCAGCAGTCCATCCCGGGTCCTCCCTTCGGCCGGGGGGCACACTGAAGCTTTCTTT. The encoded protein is CASSPSRVLPSAGGHTEAFF. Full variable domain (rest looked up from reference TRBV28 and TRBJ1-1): DVKVTQSSRYLVKRTGEKVFLECVQDMDHENMFWYRQDPGLGLRLIYFSYDVKMKEKGDIPEGYSVSREKKERFSLILESASTNQTSMYLCASSPSRVLPSAGGHTEAFFGQGTRLTVV.

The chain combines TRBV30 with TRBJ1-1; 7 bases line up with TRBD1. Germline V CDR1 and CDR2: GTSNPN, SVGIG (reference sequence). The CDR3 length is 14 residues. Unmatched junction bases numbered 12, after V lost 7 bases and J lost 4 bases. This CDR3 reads CASKYRGLGTEAFF. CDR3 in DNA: TGTGCCTCCAAATACAGGGGCCTCGGCACTGAAGCTTTCTTT.

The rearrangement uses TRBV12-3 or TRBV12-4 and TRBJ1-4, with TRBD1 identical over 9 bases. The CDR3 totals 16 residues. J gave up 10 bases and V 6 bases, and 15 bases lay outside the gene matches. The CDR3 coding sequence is TGTGCCAGCAGCCTCGCCCCCGGGACAGGGACCGCAAAACTGTTTTTT. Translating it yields CASSLAPGTGTAKLFF.

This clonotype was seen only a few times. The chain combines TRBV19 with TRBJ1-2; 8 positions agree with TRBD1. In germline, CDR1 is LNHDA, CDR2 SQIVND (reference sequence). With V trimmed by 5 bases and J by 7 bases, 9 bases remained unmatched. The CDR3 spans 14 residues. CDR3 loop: CASSHKTGGCGYTF. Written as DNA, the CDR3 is TGTGCCAGTAGTCACAAAACAGGGGGATGTGGCTACACCTTC.

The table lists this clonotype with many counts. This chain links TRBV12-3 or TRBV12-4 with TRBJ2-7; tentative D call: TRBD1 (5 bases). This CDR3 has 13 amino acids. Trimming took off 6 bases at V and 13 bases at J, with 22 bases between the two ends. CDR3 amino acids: CASRPSADSRAYF. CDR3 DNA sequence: TGTGCCAGCAGGCCCTCCGCAGACAGCCGAGCATACTTC.

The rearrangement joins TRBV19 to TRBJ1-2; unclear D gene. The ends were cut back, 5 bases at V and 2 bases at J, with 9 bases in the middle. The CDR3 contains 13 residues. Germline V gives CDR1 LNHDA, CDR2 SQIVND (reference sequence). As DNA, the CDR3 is TGTGCCAGTAGTGAGACCTCAAACTATGGCTACACCTTC. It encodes CASSETSNYGYTF.

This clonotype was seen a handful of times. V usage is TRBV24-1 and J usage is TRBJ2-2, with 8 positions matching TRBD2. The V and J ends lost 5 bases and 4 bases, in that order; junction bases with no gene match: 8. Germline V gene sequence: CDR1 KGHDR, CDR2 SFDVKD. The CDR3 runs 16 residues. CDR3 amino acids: CATSASGGPSTGELFF. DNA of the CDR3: TGTGCCACCAGTGCCTCGGGAGGGCCTTCCACCGGGGAGCTGTTTTTT.

The CDR3 loop reads CASSQRPDTQYF. CDR3 in DNA: TGTGCCAGCAGCCAGCGCCCAGATACGCAGTATTTT. This rearrangement joins TRBV28 to TRBJ2-3, with no clear D. The CDR3 is made up of 12 amino acids. CDR1 and CDR2 from the germline V gene are MDHEN and SYDVKM. The V end was cut by 6 bases, the J end by 4 bases, with 8 bases between.

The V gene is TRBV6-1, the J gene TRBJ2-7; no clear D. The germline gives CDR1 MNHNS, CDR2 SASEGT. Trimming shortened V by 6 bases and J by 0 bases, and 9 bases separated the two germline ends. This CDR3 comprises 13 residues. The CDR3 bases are TGTGCCAGCAGGAAGATAGACTCCTACGAGCAGTACTTC. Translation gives CASRKIDSYEQYF.

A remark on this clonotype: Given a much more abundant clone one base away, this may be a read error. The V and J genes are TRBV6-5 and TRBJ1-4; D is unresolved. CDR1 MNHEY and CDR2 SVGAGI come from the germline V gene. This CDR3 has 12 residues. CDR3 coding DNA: TGTGCCAGCAGTTCGTCCCGCGAAAAACTGGTTTTT. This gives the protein CASSSSREKLVF.

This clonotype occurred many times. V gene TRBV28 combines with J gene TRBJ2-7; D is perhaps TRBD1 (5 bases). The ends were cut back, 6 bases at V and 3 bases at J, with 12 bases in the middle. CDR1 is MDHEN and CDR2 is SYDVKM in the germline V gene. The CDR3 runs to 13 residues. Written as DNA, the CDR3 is TGTGCCAGCAGGTCGACAGTCCGCTACGAGCAGTACTTC. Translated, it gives CASRSTVRYEQYF. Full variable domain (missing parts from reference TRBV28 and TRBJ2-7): DVKVTQSSRYLVKRTGEKVFLECVQDMDHENMFWYRQDPGLGLRLIYFSYDVKMKEKGDIPEGYSVSREKKERFSLILESASTNQTSMYLCASRSTVRYEQYFGPGTRLTVT.

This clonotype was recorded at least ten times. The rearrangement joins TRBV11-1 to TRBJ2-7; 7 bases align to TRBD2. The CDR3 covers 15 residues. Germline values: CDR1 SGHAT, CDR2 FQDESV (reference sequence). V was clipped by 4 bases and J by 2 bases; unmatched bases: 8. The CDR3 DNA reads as TGTGCCAGCAGCTGGGGGTTAGCGGGCACCTACGAGCAGTACTTC. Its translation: CASSWGLAGTYEQYF.

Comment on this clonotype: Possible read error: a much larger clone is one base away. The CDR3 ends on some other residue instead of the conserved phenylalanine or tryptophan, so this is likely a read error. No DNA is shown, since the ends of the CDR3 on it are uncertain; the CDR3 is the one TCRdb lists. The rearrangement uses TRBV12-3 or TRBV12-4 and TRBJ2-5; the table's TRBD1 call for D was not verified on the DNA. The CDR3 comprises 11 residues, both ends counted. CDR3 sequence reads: CASSHGQPPYL.

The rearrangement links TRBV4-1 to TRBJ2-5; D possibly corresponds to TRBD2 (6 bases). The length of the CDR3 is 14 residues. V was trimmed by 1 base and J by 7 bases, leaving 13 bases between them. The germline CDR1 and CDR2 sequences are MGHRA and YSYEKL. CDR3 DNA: TGCGCCAGCAGCCAAGCGGGAGCACGCACGACCCAGTACTTC. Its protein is CASSQAGARTTQYF.